This TCR beta chain was captured in a study of neurological immune-mediated disorders. Study-wide results and caveats: None of the CDR3 amino acid sequences of expanded clones were shared across subjects, and this suggested private repertoires in all groups.

This clonotype was picked up a small number of times. Its matching antigen is unknown. The group of healthy controls was made up of people who were blood bank volunteers in Maryland, USA. The making of cDNA relied on 5'RACE with 10-nucleotide random UMIs. In every sequencing run, more than 180 million TCR-beta sequences were generated from 15-18 subjects. TCRdb itself ran the 5' RACE reads through MiXCR, one entry per CDR3 protein. Among 50,000 or so distinct CDR3 sequences listed, approximately 10% were seen once. The CDR3 is 13 residues long. V was clipped by 7 bases and J by 4 bases; unmatched bases: 6. Germline CDR1 and CDR2: MNHNY and SVGAGI (reference sequence).

The receptor comes from a man aged 55 to 69 in good health. Sequenced sample: PBMCs. This rearrangement joins TRBV6-6 to TRBJ1-2; 7 nucleotides agree with TRBD1. CDR3 in amino acids: CASTETGTYGYTF. The DNA for the CDR3 is TGTGCCAGCACCGAGACAGGGACCTATGGCTACACCTTC.